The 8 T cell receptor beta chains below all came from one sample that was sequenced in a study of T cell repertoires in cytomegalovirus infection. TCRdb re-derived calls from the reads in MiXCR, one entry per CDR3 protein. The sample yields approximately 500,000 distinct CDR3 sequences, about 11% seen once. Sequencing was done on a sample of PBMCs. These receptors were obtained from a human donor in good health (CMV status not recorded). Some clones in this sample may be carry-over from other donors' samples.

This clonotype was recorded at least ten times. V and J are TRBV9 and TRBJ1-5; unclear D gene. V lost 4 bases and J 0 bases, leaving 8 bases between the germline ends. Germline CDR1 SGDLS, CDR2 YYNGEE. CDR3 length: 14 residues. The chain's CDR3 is CASSRAPSNQPQHF. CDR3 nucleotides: TGTGCCAGCAGCAGGGCCCCTAGCAATCAGCCCCAGCATTTT.

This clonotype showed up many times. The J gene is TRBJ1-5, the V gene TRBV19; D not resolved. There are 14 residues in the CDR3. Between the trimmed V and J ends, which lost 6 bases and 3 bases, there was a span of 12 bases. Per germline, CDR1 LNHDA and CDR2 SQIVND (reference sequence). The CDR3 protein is CASRWGSLNQPQHF. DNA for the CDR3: TGTGCCAGTAGATGGGGATCCCTCAATCAGCCCCAGCATTTT. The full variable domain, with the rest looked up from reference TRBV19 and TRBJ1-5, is DGGITQSPKYLFRKEGQNVTLSCEQNLNHDAMYWYRQDPGQGLRLIYYSQIVNDFQKGDIAEGYSVSREKKESFPLTVTSAQKNPTAFYLCASRWGSLNQPQHFGDGTRLSIL.

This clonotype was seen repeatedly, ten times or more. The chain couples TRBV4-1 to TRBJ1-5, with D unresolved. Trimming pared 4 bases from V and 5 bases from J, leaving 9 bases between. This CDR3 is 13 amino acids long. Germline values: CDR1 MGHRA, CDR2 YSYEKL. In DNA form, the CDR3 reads TGCGCCAGCAGCCCAATCGGGGATCAGCCCCAGCATTTT. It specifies CASSPIGDQPQHF.

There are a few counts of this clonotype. CDR3 sequence: CSANAGGPGNQPQHF. CDR3 in DNA: TGCAGTGCTAACGCAGGGGGTCCGGGTAATCAGCCCCAGCATTTT. The chain is built from TRBV20-1 and TRBJ1-5, with 7 bases that match TRBD1. Germline CDR1 reads DFQATT; CDR2 reads SNEGSKA (reference sequence). The CDR3 is 15 amino acids. The trim removed 4 bases at V and 4 bases at J, leaving 10 bases unmatched.

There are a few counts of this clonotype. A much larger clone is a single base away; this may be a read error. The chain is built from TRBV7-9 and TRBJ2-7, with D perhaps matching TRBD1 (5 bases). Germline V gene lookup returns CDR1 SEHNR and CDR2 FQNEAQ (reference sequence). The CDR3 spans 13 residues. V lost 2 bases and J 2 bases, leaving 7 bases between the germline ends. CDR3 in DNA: TGTGCCAGCAGCTTAACAGGAGCCTACGAGCAGTACTTC. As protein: CASSLTGAYEQYF.

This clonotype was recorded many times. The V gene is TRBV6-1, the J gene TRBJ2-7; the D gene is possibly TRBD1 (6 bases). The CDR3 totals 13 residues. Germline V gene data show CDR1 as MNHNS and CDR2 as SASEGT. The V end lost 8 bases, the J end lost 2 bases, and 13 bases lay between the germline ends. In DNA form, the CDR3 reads TGTGCCAGCTCTCAGGACAGTACCTACGAGCAGTACTTC. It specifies CASSQDSTYEQYF.

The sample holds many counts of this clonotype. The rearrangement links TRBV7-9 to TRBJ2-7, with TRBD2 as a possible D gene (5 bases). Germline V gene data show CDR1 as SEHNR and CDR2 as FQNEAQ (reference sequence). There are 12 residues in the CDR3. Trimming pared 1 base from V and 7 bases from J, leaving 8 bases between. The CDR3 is CASSLDPGEQYF. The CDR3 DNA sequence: TGTGCCAGCAGCTTAGATCCGGGGGAGCAGTACTTC. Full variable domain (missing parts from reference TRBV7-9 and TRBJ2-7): DTGVSQNPRHKITKRGQNVTFRCDPISEHNRLYWYRQTLGQGPEFLTYFQNEAQLEKSRLLSDRFSAERPKGSFSTLEIQRTEQGDSAMYLCASSLDPGEQYFGPGTRLTVT.

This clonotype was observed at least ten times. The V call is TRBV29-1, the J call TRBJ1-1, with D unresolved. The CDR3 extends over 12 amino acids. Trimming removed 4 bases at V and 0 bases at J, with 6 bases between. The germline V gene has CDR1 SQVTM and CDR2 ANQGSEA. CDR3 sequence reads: CSVGRVNTEAFF. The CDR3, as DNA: TGCAGCGTTGGACGGGTGAACACTGAAGCTTTCTTT.